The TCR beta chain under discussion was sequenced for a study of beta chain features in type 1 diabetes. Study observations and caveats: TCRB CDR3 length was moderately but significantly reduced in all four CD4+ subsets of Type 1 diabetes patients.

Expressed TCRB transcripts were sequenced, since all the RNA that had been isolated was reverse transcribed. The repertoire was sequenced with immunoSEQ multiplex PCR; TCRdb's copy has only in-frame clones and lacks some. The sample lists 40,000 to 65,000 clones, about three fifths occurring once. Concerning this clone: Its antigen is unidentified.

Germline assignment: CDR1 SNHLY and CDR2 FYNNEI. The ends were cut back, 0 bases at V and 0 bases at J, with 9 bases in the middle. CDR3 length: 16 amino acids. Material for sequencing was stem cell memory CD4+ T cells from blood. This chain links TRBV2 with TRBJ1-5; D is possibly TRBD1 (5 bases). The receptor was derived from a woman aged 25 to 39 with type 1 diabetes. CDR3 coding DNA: TGTGCCAGCAGTGAAGCCGGGGGAGATAGCAATCAGCCCCAGCATTTT. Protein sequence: CASSEAGGDSNQPQHF. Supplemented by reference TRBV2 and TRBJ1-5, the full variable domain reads EPEVTQTPSHQVTQMGQEVILRCVPISNHLYFYWYRQILGQKVEFLVSFYNNEISEKSEIFDDQFSVERPDGSNFTLKIRSTKLEDSAMYFCASSEAGGDSNQPQHFGDGTRLSIL.